This is a list of T cell receptor beta chains from one sample in a study of blood T cell repertoires in COVID-19. Here immunoSEQ multiplex PCR was the method, and the copy in TCRdb shows in-frame clones only, minus some. The sample carries under 350,000 clones, roughly 86% recorded once. The sequenced sample was PBMCs or T cells enriched from blood (not recorded which). Every receptor here comes from a woman younger than 35 who had recovered from COVID-19. The CDR3 runs from the conserved cysteine through the conserved F or W. A D gene is named only where the DNA matches it firmly. Expanded clones are given a class, and other clones once, few, many or no size at all.

CASSLSSHGELFF TGTGCCAGCAGCCTCTCTTCACACGGGGAGCTGTTTTTT TRBJ2-2 . . TRBV3-1/TRBV3-2
CASSYAAGGNYGYTF TGTGCCAGCAGTTACGCGGCAGGGGGTAACTATGGCTACACCTTC TRBJ1-2 TRBD1 . TRBV6-5
CASNHRGLDEKLFF TGTGCCAGCAATCACAGGGGCTTGGATGAAAAACTGTTTTTT TRBJ1-4 TRBD1 . TRBV25-1
CASSFQQKGKVSSGYTF TGTGCCAGCAGCTTCCAACAGAAAGGTAAGGTTTCGAGTGGCTACACCTTC TRBJ1-2 . . TRBV3-1/TRBV3-2
CASRKIRSLARVAETQYF TGTGCCAGCAGGAAAATTCGGAGCCTTGCCAGGGTGGCGGAGACCCAGTACTTC TRBJ2-5 . . TRBV2
CASSLALSKNSNQPQHF TGTGCCAGCAGCTTAGCTCTCAGTAAGAATAGCAATCAGCCCCAGCATTTT TRBJ1-5 . . TRBV7-9
CASSLASSGVTYEQYF TGCGCCAGCAGCTTGGCCTCGTCAGGCGTTACCTACGAGCAGTACTTC TRBJ2-7 . . TRBV5-1
CASGGTGRPDTQYF TGCGCCAGCGGTGGGACAGGGCGCCCAGATACGCAGTATTTT TRBJ2-3 TRBD1 . TRBV5-1
CASRTGYYEQYF TGTGCCAGCAGGACAGGGTATTACGAGCAGTACTTC TRBJ2-7 TRBD1 . TRBV28
CASSLAVDYQAPGNTIYF TGCGCCAGCAGCTTGGCCGTGGACTACCAAGCACCTGGAAACACCATATATTTT TRBJ1-3 . once TRBV5-1
CASRARHHTDTQYF TGTGCCAGCAGGGCGAGGCACCACACAGATACGCAGTATTTT TRBJ2-3 . . TRBV7-3